This TCR beta chain originates from a study of control samples from healthy donors and cancer patients. Method: immunoSEQ multiplex PCR; TCRdb's copy keeps in-frame clones and lacks some. The table lists some 410,000 clones, over 75% of them singletons. This clone was seen once. The CDR3 sequence is 14 residues long. Trimming stripped 3 bases from V and 6 bases from J, with 13 bases between. CDR1 is MNHEY and CDR2 is SVGEGT in the germline V gene. The V gene is TRBV6-2 or TRBV6-3, the J gene TRBJ2-3; D is unclear. The sample comprised PBMCs. The receptor's source is a middle-aged man with head and neck cancer. The CDR3 region is CASSYRRFWDTQYF. CDR3 nucleotides: TGTGCCAGCAGTTATAGGCGGTTTTGGGATACGCAGTATTTT.